This passage covers 22 T cell receptor beta chains from one sample sequenced in a study of control samples from healthy donors and cancer patients (dated by TCRdb to about 2020). To prepare the library, the immunoSEQ multiplex PCR assay was applied. TCRdb retrieved this table from immuneACCESS and kept in-frame rearrangements only. Not all clones are present; in checked studies, unresolved V genes account for under half, and no reason is known for the remainder. This sample gives 60,000 to 75,000 clones in total; over 75% of them show up just once. Under 30% of the sample comes from the top ten. Sequenced: blood. All receptors derive from a man in his fifties or sixties in good health.

This chain connects TRBV7-2 to TRBJ1-2, with unresolved D. The CDR3 extends over 12 amino acids. Between the trimmed V and J ends, which lost 7 bases and 4 bases, there was a span of 10 bases. The V gene's germline CDR1 is SGHTA and CDR2 FQGNSA. The CDR3 DNA reads as TGTGCCAGCAACAACCCCGGCTATGGCTACACCTTC. It encodes CASNNPGYGYTF.

The chain has TRBV19 and TRBJ2-1, with 10 nucleotides matching TRBD2. This CDR3 contains 17 residues. Germline CDR1 and CDR2: LNHDA and SQIVND (reference sequence). Unmatched junction bases numbered 11, after V lost 2 bases and J lost 7 bases. CDR3 residues: CASSIKASGSYGNEQFF. The CDR3 DNA is TGTGCCAGTAGTATAAAGGCTAGCGGGAGTTATGGGAATGAGCAGTTCTTC.

Only a few counts were recorded for this clone. J is TRBJ1-3 and V is TRBV27; tentative D call: TRBD1 (6 bases). The V gene lost 2 bases and the J gene lost 0 bases, with 23 bases spanning the gap. This CDR3 region has 20 residues. Germline values: CDR1 MNHEY, CDR2 SMNVEV (reference sequence). CDR3 sequence (DNA): TGTGCCAGCAGTTTAAGGGCAGGGGCGACGCCCTTCATCTCTGGAAACACCATATATTTT. Translation: CASSLRAGATPFISGNTIYF.

The V call is TRBV7-2, the J call TRBJ2-5, with D possibly called TRBD1 or TRBD2 (5 bases each). Germline loops: CDR1 SGHTA, CDR2 FQGNSA. This CDR3 is 13 amino acids long. V was shortened by 4 bases and J by 5 bases, with 11 bases between the two germline ends. As DNA, the CDR3 is TGTGCCAGCAGCTGGGGCGGGCATGAGACCCAGTACTTC. Protein: CASSWGGHETQYF.

The chain has TRBV3-1 (or the pseudogene TRBV3-2) and TRBJ1-6, with unresolved D. V was clipped by 1 base and J by 10 bases, with 11 bases between them. The V gene's germline CDR1 is LGHDT and CDR2 YNNKEL (reference sequence). The CDR3 is 14 residues long. DNA of the CDR3: TGTGCCAGCAGCCAAGGGGGTTTGAGATCACCCCTCCACTTT. Its translation: CASSQGGLRSPLHF.

This chain links TRBV7-8 with TRBJ2-5; perhaps TRBD2 as D (6 bases). The germline V gene encodes CDR1 SGHVS and CDR2 FQNEAQ. CDR3 length: 14 residues. V dropped 5 bases and J dropped 7 bases, with 17 bases sitting between them. The CDR3 bases are TGTGCCAGCAGCCTAGTGCGGGATTTAGGGACCCAGTACTTC. This sequence encodes CASSLVRDLGTQYF.

The J gene is TRBJ1-1, the V gene TRBV27, with a tentative D call TRBD1 (5 bases). CDR1 and CDR2 from the germline V gene are MNHEY and SMNVEV (reference sequence). Trimming cost V 0 bases and J 5 bases, with 10 bases left between them. The CDR3 consists of 14 residues. The CDR3 nucleotides are TGTGCCAGCAGTTTATCAGGAGGGGTGACTGAAGCTTTCTTT. Its protein product is CASSLSGGVTEAFF.

The genes are TRBV7-9 and TRBJ1-4; 7 nucleotides agree with TRBD1. The CDR3 spans 14 residues. The germline V gene encodes CDR1 SEHNR and CDR2 FQNEAQ (reference sequence). Trimming cost V 4 bases and J 7 bases; bases outside gene matches: 6. Here the CDR3 reads CASSSPGQSEKLFF. As DNA, the CDR3 is TGTGCCAGCAGCTCCCCGGGACAGTCTGAAAAACTGTTTTTT.

V and J are TRBV6-4 and TRBJ1-2, with D tentatively TRBD1 (6 bases). This CDR3 is 15 amino acids long. Germline-derived CDR1 and CDR2 are MRHNA and SNTAGT. The ends were cut back, 8 bases at V and 6 bases at J, with 22 bases in the middle. CDR3 sequence: CASSMKGGSADGYTF. The CDR3 bases are TGTGCCAGCTCTATGAAGGGGGGGTCGGCTGATGGCTACACCTTC.

V usage is TRBV5-6 and J usage is TRBJ1-1; 10 bases align to TRBD1. V dropped 4 bases and J dropped 6; count of bases not matched to a gene: 6. Per germline, CDR1 SGHDT and CDR2 YYEEEE. The CDR3 runs 14 residues. The CDR3 region has the DNA TGTGCCAGCAGCGGCGGACAGGGGGTAGCTGAAGCTTTCTTT. Its protein product is CASSGGQGVAEAFF.

The chain links TRBV19 to TRBJ1-2, with D uncertain. Germline V gene data show CDR1 as LNHDA and CDR2 as SQIVND (reference sequence). CDR3 length: 13 amino acids. V was pared by 5 bases and J by 5 bases, with 12 bases between. In DNA, the CDR3 is TGTGCCAGTAGTCGAGCCAGTCGTTATGGCTACACCTTC. Translation gives CASSRASRYGYTF.

This chain connects TRBV6-6 to TRBJ1-1, with 7 bases matching TRBD1. CDR1 and CDR2 (germline): MNHNY, SVGAGI (reference sequence). V lost 2 bases, J lost 3 bases, and 6 bases stayed unmatched. This CDR3 comprises 15 residues. As DNA, the CDR3 is TGTGCCAGCAGTTACGGGGGACAGCGGGACACTGAAGCTTTCTTT. It encodes CASSYGGQRDTEAFF.

This clone was seen at least ten times. This specimen includes other DNA sequences encoding the same CDR3. The chain combines TRBV19 with TRBJ2-1; D remains ambiguous. The CDR3 is 12 amino acids. The V end was cut by 6 bases, the J end by 6 bases, with 9 bases between. Germline V lookup: CDR1 LNHDA, CDR2 SQIVND (reference sequence). This chain's CDR3 is CASSPQSNEQFF. CDR3 bases: TGTGCCAGTAGCCCTCAGAGCAATGAGCAGTTCTTC.

The CDR3 spells CASSPPTGNADTQYF. Written as DNA, the CDR3 is TGTGCCAGCAGCCCGCCGACAGGGAACGCAGATACGCAGTATTTT. The V and J genes are TRBV6-6 and TRBJ2-3; TRBD1 aligns across 7 bases. The CDR3 length is 15 residues. V lost 6 bases, J lost 4 bases, and 10 bases stayed unmatched. Germline CDR1 and CDR2: MNHNY and SVGAGI (reference sequence).

The chain uses TRBV7-9 and TRBJ1-2; D ambiguous. The CDR3 covers 15 residues. The germline gives CDR1 SEHNR, CDR2 FQNEAQ (reference sequence). V lost 2 bases and J lost 3, with 13 bases in between. As DNA, the CDR3 is TGTGCCAGCAGCTTACTGGACGGGAAGGACTATGGCTACACCTTC. Protein sequence: CASSLLDGKDYGYTF.

CDR3 DNA: TGTGCCAGTACCCGGAGGCTGAACTATGGCTACACCTTC. This codes for CASTRRLNYGYTF. The chain carries TRBV19 and TRBJ1-2; D remains ambiguous. The CDR3 length is 13 residues. V lost 7 bases, J lost 2 bases, and 11 bases lay in between. Looked up from germline, CDR1 is LNHDA and CDR2 is SQIVND (reference sequence). Combining the CDR3 with reference TRBV19 and TRBJ1-2 gives the whole variable domain DGGITQSPKYLFRKEGQNVTLSCEQNLNHDAMYWYRQDPGQGLRLIYYSQIVNDFQKGDIAEGYSVSREKKESFPLTVTSAQKNPTAFYLCASTRRLNYGYTFGSGTRLTVV.

The chain uses TRBV28 and TRBJ1-2; no clear D. Between the trimmed V and J ends, which lost 3 bases and 4 bases, there was a span of 9 bases. CDR1 MDHEN and CDR2 SYDVKM come from the germline V gene. The CDR3 runs 13 residues. This chain's CDR3 is CASSLSFSYGYTF. DNA for the CDR3: TGTGCCAGCAGTTTGTCCTTTTCCTATGGCTACACCTTC.

The chain carries TRBV15 and TRBJ1-5; 9 nucleotides agree with TRBD1. The V gene's germline CDR1 is LNHNV and CDR2 YYDKDF (reference sequence). The CDR3 extends over 18 amino acids. The ends lost 0 bases at V and 3 bases at J; junction bases unmatched: 9. CDR3 bases: TGTGCCACCAGCAGAGATTTTAGGACAGGGGAAATCAATCAGCCCCAGCATTTT. Protein: CATSRDFRTGEINQPQHF.

This clone was counted a single time. The chain joins TRBV4-3 to TRBJ1-2; TRBD1 matches at 8 bases. Germline CDR1 reads LGHNA; CDR2 reads YSLEER. The V segment lost 2 bases and the J segment 2 bases; nucleotides outside the gene matches: 1. The CDR3 is 14 residues long. The CDR3 loop reads CASSQNRGNYGYTF. The CDR3 DNA reads as TGCGCCAGCAGCCAAAACAGGGGGAACTATGGCTACACCTTC.

J is TRBJ2-7 and V is TRBV6-5, with TRBD1 matching 8 bases. The CDR3 contains 13 residues. The germline CDR1 and CDR2 sequences are MNHEY and SVGAGI. Germline trimming cut 7 bases from V and 3 bases from J; bases unmatched to any gene: 5. The CDR3 DNA reads as TGTGCCAGCAACCGACAGGGGAGCTACGAGCAGTACTTC. It specifies CASNRQGSYEQYF.

V usage is TRBV4-3 and J usage is TRBJ1-4, with a weak D call TRBD1 (5 bases). The V and J ends lost 1 base and 0 bases respectively, with 6 bases between them. CDR1 is LGHNA, CDR2 YSLEER, per germline. CDR3 size: 15 residues. The CDR3 nucleotides are TGCGCCAGCAGCCAAGGACAGTCAACTAATGAAAAACTGTTTTTT. Translating it yields CASSQGQSTNEKLFF.

The DNA for the CDR3 is TGTGCCAGCAGCTATGGTCCCAAGATGGACGAGCAGTACTTC. It yields the protein CASSYGPKMDEQYF. The chain combines TRBV7-9 with TRBJ2-7; D unresolved. Germline V lookup: CDR1 SEHNR, CDR2 FQNEAQ (reference sequence). V lost 4 bases, J lost 5 bases, and 15 bases lay in between. The CDR3 totals 14 residues.